The 25 T cell receptor beta chains below all came from one sample that was sequenced in a study of vaccination effects on CD4 cells after COVID-19. No cognate antigen is known for these TCRs. The table came from immunoSEQ multiplex PCR; TCRdb's copy has only in-frame clones and leaves some out. This sample yields 30,000 to 40,000 clones, of which 73% are seen a single time; roughly 33% belongs to the top ten. Using viral peptide pools, the ViraFEST assay grew out antigen-specific CD4+ T cells prior to sequencing. When 10 to 11 days of culture had elapsed, CD4+ T cells were isolated. PCR confirmed that the person was infected with SARS-CoV-2 between March and December 2020. The sample was CD4+ T cells from PBMCs cultured with a peptide pool, taken before COVID-19 vaccination. The receptors were gathered from a human donor who had a prior SARS-CoV-2 infection.

The V and J genes are TRBV12-3 or TRBV12-4 and TRBJ2-5; D possibly corresponds to TRBD2 (5 bases). This CDR3 contains 13 residues. The ends were cut back, 0 bases at V and 3 bases at J, with 5 bases in the middle. As DNA, the CDR3 is TGTGCCAGCAGTTTAGCCGGGAAAGAGACCCAGTACTTC. It translates to CASSLAGKETQYF.

V and J are TRBV18 and TRBJ2-3; 8 nucleotides match TRBD2. The germline V gene has CDR1 KGHSH and CDR2 LQKENI. Losses at the gene ends were 4 bases for V and 3 bases for J; bases not matched to a gene: 6. The CDR3 runs to 15 residues. The CDR3 spells CASSRPRGGTDTQYF. CDR3 bases: TGTGCCAGCTCACGACCACGCGGGGGGACAGATACGCAGTATTTT.

This clone was detected only a few times. J is TRBJ2-7 and V is TRBV10-3, with a possible D match to TRBD2 (5 bases). CDR1 is ENHRY, CDR2 SYGVKD, per germline. Trimming removed 3 bases from V and 3 bases from J, with 33 bases in between. The CDR3 contains 21 residues. The CDR3 region has the DNA TGTGCCATCAGTGAAAAAGGAGAGGCTAGCCTAGAAAGCCCCCCAAGCTACGAGCAGTACTTC. It encodes CAISEKGEASLESPPSYEQYF.

This clone was seen a handful of times. The rearrangement uses TRBV5-6 and TRBJ2-7; 8 nucleotides match TRBD1. The CDR3 runs to 14 residues. After removal of 1 base from V and 3 bases from J, the junction contained 3 bases not matched to a gene. The germline V gene encodes CDR1 SGHDT and CDR2 YYEEEE. DNA of the CDR3: TGTGCCAGCAGCTTGATCGGACAGGGCTACGAGCAGTACTTC. Its translation: CASSLIGQGYEQYF.

V gene TRBV11-2 combines with J gene TRBJ2-7, with D perhaps matching TRBD2 (6 bases). Germline V gene sequence: CDR1 SGHAT, CDR2 FQNNGV. The V end lost 5 bases, the J end lost 5 bases, and 10 bases lay between the germline ends. CDR3 size: 12 residues. CDR3: CASSRRGNEQYF. The CDR3 nucleotides read TGTGCCAGCAGCCGTCGGGGGAACGAGCAGTACTTC. The whole variable domain, remainder taken from reference TRBV11-2 and TRBJ2-7, is EAGVAQSPRYKIIEKRQSVAFWCNPISGHATLYWYQQILGQGPKLLIQFQNNGVVDDSQLPKDRFSAERLKGVDSTLKIQPAKLEDSAVYLCASSRRGNEQYFGPGTRLTVT.

This clone turned up a few times. This rearrangement joins TRBV10-3 to TRBJ2-3; TRBD2 is a possible D gene (5 bases). Between the trimmed V and J ends, which lost 4 bases and 5 bases, there was a span of 10 bases. This CDR3 has 13 amino acids. In germline, CDR1 is ENHRY, CDR2 SYGVKD. The CDR3 region is CAISATRGDTQYF. In nucleotides, the CDR3 is TGTGCCATCAGTGCTACTAGAGGAGATACGCAGTATTTT.

The J gene is TRBJ1-4, the V gene TRBV2; no clear D gene. V was shortened by 4 bases and J by 8 bases, with 11 bases between the two germline ends. CDR1 and CDR2 (germline): SNHLY, FYNNEI. This CDR3 comprises 13 residues. The CDR3 is CASSGAGAEKLFF. CDR3 DNA sequence: TGTGCCAGCAGTGGGGCGGGTGCGGAAAAACTGTTTTTT.

This chain uses TRBV18 with TRBJ1-2; D gene unclear. The CDR3 loop spans 14 amino acids. V was trimmed by 2 bases and J by 1 base, leaving 8 bases between them. Germline assignment: CDR1 KGHSH and CDR2 LQKENI. The CDR3 region is CASSPGRNNYGYTF. The DNA of the CDR3 is TGTGCCAGCTCACCAGGCCGCAATAACTATGGCTACACCTTC.

CDR3: CASGTGPEGPQHF. CDR3 bases: TGTGCCAGCGGGACAGGCCCTGAGGGACCCCAGCATTTT. This sequence joins TRBV2 and TRBJ1-5; 8 positions match TRBD1. This CDR3 has 13 amino acids. V lost 8 bases, J lost 10 bases, and 10 bases stayed unmatched. Germline assignment: CDR1 SNHLY and CDR2 FYNNEI. The whole variable domain, filled in from reference TRBV2 and TRBJ1-5, reads EPEVTQTPSHQVTQMGQEVILRCVPISNHLYFYWYRQILGQKVEFLVSFYNNEISEKSEIFDDQFSVERPDGSNFTLKIRSTKLEDSAMYFCASGTGPEGPQHFGDGTRLSIL.

The chain combines TRBV7-3 with TRBJ2-2; a weak D match, TRBD2 (6 bases). The CDR3 loop spans 16 amino acids. Germline CDR1 reads SGHTA; CDR2 reads FQGTGA. V was clipped by 4 bases and J by 2 bases, with 14 bases between them. The CDR3 DNA reads TGTGCCAGCAGCTCCTACCAAGGACTAAACACCGGGGAGCTGTTTTTT. Its translation: CASSSYQGLNTGELFF.

This rearrangement joins TRBV5-4 to TRBJ2-3; tentative D call: TRBD2 (5 bases). Germline lookup yields CDR1 SGHNT and CDR2 YYREEE (reference sequence). V lost 2 bases to trimming and J lost 3 bases, with 10 bases between them. CDR3 length: 14 residues. The CDR3, as DNA: TGTGCCAGCAGCTTTCCGGGGTCGACAGATACGCAGTATTTT. Residues: CASSFPGSTDTQYF.

This clone was detected a few times. The V call is TRBV7-8, the J call TRBJ1-1; TRBD1 agrees at 8 bases. J gave up 0 bases and V 4 bases, and 4 bases lay outside the gene matches. The CDR3 sequence is 15 residues long. Germline V gene sequence: CDR1 SGHVS, CDR2 FQNEAQ. DNA for the CDR3: TGTGCCAGCAGCTCTCGGGGACAGGTGAACACTGAAGCTTTCTTT. Amino acids: CASSSRGQVNTEAFF. Together with reference TRBV7-8 and TRBJ1-1, the CDR3 gives the full variable domain: GAGVSQSPRYKVAKRGQDVALRCDPISGHVSLFWYQQALGQGPEFLTYFQNEAQLDKSGLPSDRFFAERPEGSVSTLKIQRTQQEDSAVYLCASSSRGQVNTEAFFGQGTRLTVV.

The V and J genes are TRBV2 and TRBJ1-1, with 9 nucleotides matching TRBD1. Germline assignment: CDR1 SNHLY and CDR2 FYNNEI. With 6 bases clipped from V and 4 bases from J, the junction kept 9 bases outside the gene matches. The CDR3 length is 15 residues. This chain's CDR3 is CASRGRQGGGTEAFF. The CDR3, as DNA: TGTGCCAGCAGGGGCAGACAGGGGGGTGGCACTGAAGCTTTCTTT.

This sequence joins TRBV7-8 and TRBJ1-5; D not certain. Deletions cut 4 bases from V and 7 bases from J, with 8 bases between. CDR1 and CDR2 from the germline V gene are SGHVS and FQNEAQ. The CDR3 runs to 12 residues. This CDR3 is CASSSTDQPQHF. CDR3 DNA sequence: TGTGCCAGCAGCTCGACGGACCAGCCCCAGCATTTT.

The chain joins TRBV6-2 or TRBV6-3 to TRBJ2-2; possible D gene TRBD1, 6 bases. The V gene lost 5 bases and the J gene lost 6 bases, with 16 bases spanning the gap. The CDR3 length is 15 residues. Germline V CDR1 and CDR2: MNHEY, SVGEGT. The CDR3 is CASSPHRVMAGELFF. As DNA, the CDR3 is TGTGCCAGCAGTCCCCACAGGGTGATGGCCGGGGAGCTGTTTTTT.

This chain uses TRBV7-3 with TRBJ2-7; possible D gene TRBD2, 5 bases. Germline CDR1 SGHTA, CDR2 FQGTGA. The V and J ends lost 5 bases and 1 base respectively, with 12 bases between them. The CDR3 is 14 amino acids. The DNA of the CDR3 is TGTGCCAGCAGCCTGAGCGGAAATTCCTACGAGCAGTACTTC. It yields the protein CASSLSGNSYEQYF.

The J gene is TRBJ1-2, the V gene TRBV6-5; perhaps TRBD1 as D (6 bases). In germline, CDR1 is MNHEY, CDR2 SVGAGI. The CDR3 extends over 16 amino acids. V was clipped by 4 bases and J by 1 base, with 16 bases between them. The CDR3 nucleotides read TGTGCCAGCAGTTTTACCGGGACAACCGTTAACTATGGCTACACCTTC. Translated: CASSFTGTTVNYGYTF.

J is TRBJ1-1 and V is TRBV4-1; 11 nucleotides agree with TRBD1. Germline CDR1 reads MGHRA; CDR2 reads YSYEKL. There are 16 residues in the CDR3. The V and J ends lost 4 bases and 1 base, in that order; junction bases with no gene match: 5. The CDR3 nucleotides are TGCGCCAGCAGCCTAGGACAGGGGGCGACGAACACTGAAGCTTTCTTT. Its translation: CASSLGQGATNTEAFF.

The V and J genes are TRBV15 and TRBJ2-2; possible D gene TRBD1, 6 bases. Germline CDR1 reads LNHNV; CDR2 reads YYDKDF (reference sequence). V was clipped by 2 bases and J by 4 bases, with 11 bases between them. The CDR3 runs 15 residues. CDR3 sequence reads: CATSRRQAFTGELFF. The CDR3 nucleotides read TGTGCCACCAGCAGACGACAGGCTTTCACCGGGGAGCTGTTTTTT.

This rearrangement joins TRBV5-1 to TRBJ2-5; 7 bases agree with TRBD1. Germline V gives CDR1 SGHRS, CDR2 YFSETQ. This CDR3 spans 14 amino acids. V lost 2 bases to trimming and J lost 5 bases; unmatched junction nucleotides: 6. The CDR3 nucleotides read TGCGCCAGCAGCTTACGACAGGGCGGCGAGACCCAGTACTTC. Its protein product is CASSLRQGGETQYF.

The rearrangement links TRBV7-8 to TRBJ2-3; TRBD1 might be the D (6 bases). Trimming pared 4 bases from V and 3 bases from J, leaving 14 bases between. The CDR3 contains 15 residues. From germline, CDR1 is SGHVS and CDR2 FQNEAQ. CDR3 sequence (DNA): TGTGCCAGCAGCTCCTTCGAAGGGGGTACAGATACGCAGTATTTT. Amino acid sequence: CASSSFEGGTDTQYF.

This rearrangement joins TRBV7-9 to TRBJ1-3; no definite D call. CDR1 SEHNR and CDR2 FQNEAQ come from the germline V gene (reference sequence). The V end was cut by 1 base, the J end by 0 bases, with 10 bases between. The length of the CDR3 is 16 residues. The CDR3 spells CASSLDWGTSGNTIYF. The CDR3 coding sequence is TGTGCCAGCAGCTTAGATTGGGGTACCTCTGGAAACACCATATATTTT.

As concerns this clone: Other DNA sequences in this specimen translate into the identical CDR3. The rearrangement joins TRBV5-1 to TRBJ2-5; TRBD1 is a possible D gene (6 bases). V dropped 4 bases and J dropped 1 base, with 11 bases sitting between them. The CDR3 loop spans 14 amino acids. The germline CDR1 and CDR2 sequences are SGHRS and YFSETQ. This CDR3 reads CASSPTGFQETQYF. In DNA form, the CDR3 reads TGCGCCAGCAGCCCAACAGGGTTCCAAGAGACCCAGTACTTC.

The J gene is TRBJ2-1, the V gene TRBV11-2, with D perhaps assigned TRBD1 or TRBD2 (6 bases each). V lost 7 bases, J lost 1 base, and 14 bases lay in between. This CDR3 spans 15 amino acids. Looked up from germline, CDR1 is SGHAT and CDR2 is FQNNGV. The CDR3 sequence is CASINKGGSYNEQFF. CDR3 coding DNA: TGTGCCAGCATAAACAAGGGGGGTTCCTACAATGAGCAGTTCTTC.

This clone occurred a few times. The V gene is TRBV27, the J gene TRBJ2-1; 8 nucleotides line up with TRBD2. The V and J ends lost 2 bases and 3 bases, in that order; junction bases with no gene match: 6. CDR3 length equals 16 residues. Germline values: CDR1 MNHEY, CDR2 SMNVEV (reference sequence). CDR3 DNA sequence: TGTGCCAGCAGTTTAATACTAGCGGAAGACTACAATGAGCAGTTCTTC. It translates to CASSLILAEDYNEQFF.